This T cell receptor beta chain was observed in a study of hypomethylating agent response in myelodysplastic syndrome. Study overall: Of patients, most of the 11 got azacitidine and 3 of 11 decitabine. Study-wide points: No significant post-treatment change in richness, rarefaction diversity or clonality, across all patients or response groups.

In regard to this clone: No antigen is known for it.

Clones were sequenced by immunoSEQ multiplex PCR, and TCRdb holds only the in-frame ones, with some missing. The table lists about 5,100 clones, over 70% of them singletons. The source material was bone marrow, sampled before or after starting hypomethylating agent treatment for myelodysplastic syndrome (not recorded which). The source of this sequence is a human donor with myelodysplastic syndrome.

CDR3 in amino acids: CASSRDSYNEQFF. The CDR3 DNA is TGCGCCAGCAGCCGGGATTCATACAATGAGCAGTTCTTC. V is TRBV5-1 and J is TRBJ2-1; TRBD2 might be the D (5 bases). The CDR3 covers 13 residues. V was pared by 4 bases and J by 4 bases, with 9 bases between. Germline-derived CDR1 and CDR2 are SGHRS and YFSETQ.